This T cell receptor beta chain originates from a study of STAT3 mutations in large granular lymphocyte leukemia. Study results and caveats: In T-cell large granular lymphocyte leukemia, about half of patients showed multiple immunodominant subclonotypes. Treatment regimens differed across patients between samplings. In about 35% of the 18 patients, new TCR clonotypes emerged after therapy.

With respect to this clone: Its specificity is not known.

Sequencing was performed with immunoSEQ multiplex PCR; in TCRdb, only in-frame clones are kept and a portion is missing. The sample holds roughly 29,000 clones, over 60% seen once. The germline CDR1 and CDR2 sequences are LGHNA and YSLEER. This CDR3 contains 17 residues. The V end lost 2 bases, the J end lost 3 bases, and 19 bases lay between the germline ends. The chain recombines TRBV4-3 with TRBJ1-1, with D perhaps TRBD1 (6 bases). The sample comprised peripheral blood mononuclear cells. The sequence came from a woman aged 50 to 65 with T-cell large granular lymphocyte leukemia. Some clones in this sample may be carry-over from other donors' samples. The CDR3 DNA is TGCGCCAGCAGCCAATTGAGGGATGGCAGGGGCTACACTGAAGCTTTCTTT. Translation: CASSQLRDGRGYTEAFF.